This note documents a single TCR beta chain sequence. These data belong to a study of blood T cell repertoires in COVID-19. Across the study: In each case, the material was cDNA or gDNA derived from T cells, B-cell-depleted T cells, or PBMCs.

As originally analysed: The assay estimated nucleated cells by amplifying reference gene primers. Here immunoSEQ multiplex PCR was the method, and the copy in TCRdb shows in-frame clones only, minus some. The V and J calls and clone size were taken over from that table, and D and trimming were inferred from the DNA. This sample yields about 80,000 clones, of which around 86% are seen a single time; roughly 9% belongs to the top ten. Germline V gives CDR1 LGHDT, CDR2 YNNKEL (reference sequence). The CDR3 is 13 amino acids. V lost 7 bases, J lost 6 bases, and 7 bases stayed unmatched. Sequencing input: peripheral blood. The chain joins TRBV3-1 (or the pseudogene TRBV3-2) to TRBJ1-2, with 8 nucleotides matching TRBD1. This receptor was obtained from a human donor in a cohort sampled during active COVID-19. The CDR3 DNA reads as TGTGCCAGCACGGCGGACAGGGAACATGGCTACACCTTC. Translation: CASTADREHGYTF.